What follows describes a single T cell receptor (beta chain). The protocol was immunoSEQ multiplex PCR, while the TCRdb copy is restricted to in-frame clones and leaves out a portion. Of fewer than 90,000 clones listed, roughly 84% were seen once; the top ten hold around 10%. This entry is derived from a study of cytomegalovirus exposure and HLA in healthy donors. The CDR3 has 14 residues. Germline assignment: CDR1 LGHNA and CDR2 YNFKEQ. V was shortened by 10 bases and J by 0 bases, with 12 bases between the two germline ends. The sample was PBMCs. V usage is TRBV4-2 and J usage is TRBJ1-4; no reliable D call. The sequence derives from a woman under 30 in good health and CMV-seropositive. The CDR3 DNA reads as TGTGCCACCACATCAGATACAACTAATGAAAAACTGTTTTTT. Protein: CATTSDTTNEKLFF.